This T cell receptor (beta chain) was found in a study of blood T cell repertoires in COVID-19 (dated by TCRdb to the early 2020s). Some background on the complete study: Samples from collaborators originated in the United States, Italy and Spain and spanned both the acute and convalescent phases of COVID-19. Where available, HLA class I and class II types were taken from metadata supplied by the sample provider and were not determined by assay-based typing. Subjects who had been exposed to COVID-19, were actively infected with it, or had recovered from it provided the deeply sampled blood TCRbeta repertoires that made up the dataset. The prospective study material was composed of cDNA or gDNA derived from T cells, B-cell-depleted T cells, or PBMCs. The repertoires were released in a freely available public database meant as a resource for research on the immune response to SARS-CoV-2. A de-identified subject ID, COVID-19 status, age in years and sex were almost always included in the sample metadata. Samples came from the ongoing ImmuneRACE study (first 160 participants) plus 1,254 subjects from 6 global collaborators. Overall study outcomes, separate from this receptor: The quantity of clinical and demographic metadata differed by source and by participant and was supplied without curation.

CDR1 is given as MNHEY and CDR2 as SVGAGI, both from the germline V gene. The CDR3 runs 16 amino acids, cysteine and phenylalanine included. Only the CDR3 portion is preserved as DNA: 48 bases, with reading frame beginning at the first base. Germline trimming amounts to 4 bases on V and 6 bases on J, with 8 as the count of junction bases outside the gene matches. On this clone: It has no known antigen specificity. Base qualities are not provided; no much larger clone lies one nucleotide away.

TCRbeta CDR3 regions were amplified from genomic DNA using the immunoSEQ Assay, a bias-controlled multiplex PCR. The authors' analysis ran thus. Nucleated cell counts per sample were estimated from amplification of reference gene primers within the assay. Sequence reads were collapsed and filtered to measure the absolute abundance of every unique TCRbeta CDR3 rearrangement. For each sample, productive Simpson clonality was calculated as the square root of Simpson's diversity index across productive rearrangements. The clones in this table, taken by TCRdb from immuneACCESS, are in-frame only. Not every clone is retained; where verified, under half of the shortfall comes from an unresolved V gene, and the cause of the rest is unknown. V and J calls and clone size follow that table, whereas D and trimming were derived from the DNA. A total of roughly 200,000 clones appear in this sample, roughly 88% of them only once. Of the sample, around 14% falls within the top ten clones.

Whole blood was collected in K2EDTA tubes by collaborating institutions according to the institutions' own protocols. For TCRbeta analysis, collaborator samples were shipped as frozen whole blood, as isolated PBMCs, or as DNA extracted from either sample type. This sequence originates from a human donor in a cohort sampled during active COVID-19. The sequence is built from TRBV6-5 and TRBJ2-3; the central 12 bases match TRBD2. The sequencing input was peripheral blood. The DNA reads TGTGCCAGCAGTTCTCTGACTAGCGGGAGTTTCGATACGCAGTATTTT. It codes for CASSSLTSGSFDTQYF.